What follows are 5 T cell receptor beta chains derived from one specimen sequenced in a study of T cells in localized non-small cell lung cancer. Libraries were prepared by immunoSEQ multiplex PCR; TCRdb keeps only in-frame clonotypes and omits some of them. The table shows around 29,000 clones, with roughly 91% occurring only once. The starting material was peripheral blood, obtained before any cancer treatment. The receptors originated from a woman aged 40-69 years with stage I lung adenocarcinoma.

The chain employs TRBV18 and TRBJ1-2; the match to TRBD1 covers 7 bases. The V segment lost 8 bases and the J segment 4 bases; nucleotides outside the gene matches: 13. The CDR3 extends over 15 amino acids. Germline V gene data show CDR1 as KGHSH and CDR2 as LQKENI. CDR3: CASTRDRSFGYGYTF. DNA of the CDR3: TGTGCCAGCACCCGGGACAGATCTTTTGGCTATGGCTACACCTTC.

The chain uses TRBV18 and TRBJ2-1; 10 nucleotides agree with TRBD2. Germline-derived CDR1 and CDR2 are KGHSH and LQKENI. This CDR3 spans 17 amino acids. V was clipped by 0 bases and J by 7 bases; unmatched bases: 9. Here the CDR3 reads CASSPPERLAGLNEQFF. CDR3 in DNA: TGTGCCAGCTCACCACCGGAAAGACTAGCGGGCTTAAATGAGCAGTTCTTC.

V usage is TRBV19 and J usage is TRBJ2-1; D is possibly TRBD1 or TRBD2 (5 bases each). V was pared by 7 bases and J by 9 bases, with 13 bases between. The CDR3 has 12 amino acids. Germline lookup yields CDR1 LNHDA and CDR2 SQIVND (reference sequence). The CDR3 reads CASTQAGSEQFF. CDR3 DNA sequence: TGTGCCAGTACCCAGGCAGGGAGTGAGCAGTTCTTC.

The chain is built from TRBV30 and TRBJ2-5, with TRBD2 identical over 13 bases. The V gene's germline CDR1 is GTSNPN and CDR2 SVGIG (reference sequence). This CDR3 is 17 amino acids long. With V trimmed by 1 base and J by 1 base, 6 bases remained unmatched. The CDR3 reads CAWSGTSGSWIQETQYF. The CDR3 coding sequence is TGTGCCTGGAGTGGGACTAGCGGGAGTTGGATCCAAGAGACCCAGTACTTC.

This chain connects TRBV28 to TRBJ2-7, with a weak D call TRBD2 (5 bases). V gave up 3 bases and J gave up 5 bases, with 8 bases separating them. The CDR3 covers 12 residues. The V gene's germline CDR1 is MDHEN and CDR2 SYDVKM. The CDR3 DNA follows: TGTGCCAGCAGTTTGTTGGGAGACGAGCAGTACTTC. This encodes CASSLLGDEQYF.